A selection of T cell receptor beta chains follows, all from one sample in a study of shared clonotypes between healthy human individuals. Clones were sequenced by immunoSEQ multiplex PCR, and TCRdb holds only the in-frame ones, with some missing. The sample includes over a million clones, approximately 78% of them seen just once. The source material was memory CD4+ T cells from PBMCs. Every receptor here comes from a man aged 18 to 30 in good health. Some clones in this sample may be carry-over from other donors' samples. Each CDR3 is given with its conserved first and last residue. The D gene is left open where the match is weak. A clone size is listed for some rows: how often the clone was seen (once, few, many), or a class if it is expanded.

>TRBV9|.|.|TRBJ2-3
CASSYTSNPDTQYF
TGTGCCAGCAGCTACACTAGTAATCCAGATACGCAGTATTTT
>TRBV5-4|few|.|TRBJ2-3
CASSLPGLGTPTDTQYF
TGTGCCAGCAGCTTGCCGGGTTTGGGGACACCCACAGATACGCAGTATTTT
>TRBV19|few|TRBD2|TRBJ2-7
CASRGGTKVEQYF
TGTGCCAGTCGGGGGGGGACTAAGGTCGAGCAGTACTTC
>TRBV6-1|.|.|TRBJ1-2
CASSEGQPSNYGYTF
TGTGCCAGCAGTGAAGGACAGCCCTCTAACTATGGCTACACCTTC
>TRBV9|few|TRBD1|TRBJ1-3
CASSGSGGRNTIYF
TGTGCCAGCAGCGGTTCAGGGGGCCGAAACACCATATATTTT
>TRBV12-2|.|.|TRBJ1-2
CASRFPAGGPYSLFYGYTF
TGTGCAAGTCGCTTCCCGGCGGGGGGGCCCTATTCCTTATTCTATGGCTACACCTTC
>TRBV11-3|.|.|TRBJ2-1
CASSLDRVANEQFF
TGTGCCAGCAGCCTCGACCGAGTAGCGAATGAGCAGTTCTTC
>TRBV9|once|.|TRBJ2-3
CASSVASNTDTQYF
TGTGCCAGCAGCGTGGCCAGTAACACAGATACGCAGTATTTT
>TRBV28|.|.|TRBJ2-7
CASSFLRQKQYF
TGTGCCAGCAGTTTTCTGAGACAAAAGCAGTACTTC
>TRBV5-1|.|.|TRBJ1-4
CASSPGTRVSNEKLFF
TGCGCCAGCAGCCCAGGGACCCGGGTTTCGAATGAAAAACTGTTTTTT
>TRBV9|.|TRBD2|TRBJ2-1
CASSPLPTSGSDEQFF
TGTGCCAGCAGCCCCCTCCCGACTAGCGGGAGCGATGAGCAGTTCTTC
>TRBV2|.|TRBD2|TRBJ2-5
CASSVSGAVETQYF
TGTGCCAGCAGTGTTAGCGGGGCCGTGGAGACCCAGTACTTC
>TRBV29-1|.|.|TRBJ2-3
CSVRGSLTDTQYF
TGCAGCGTTCGTGGCAGCCTCACAGATACGCAGTATTTT
>TRBV5-1|.|.|TRBJ1-1
CASSLSPTGNTEAFF
TGCGCCAGCAGCTTGTCCCCGACAGGGAACACTGAAGCTTTCTTT
>TRBV7-3|few|TRBD2|TRBJ2-1
CASSLTAAGGWYNEQFF
TGTGCCAGCAGCTTAACCGCAGCGGGAGGGTGGTACAATGAGCAGTTCTTC
>TRBV9|.|.|TRBJ1-3
CASSVVSGLPGNTIYF
TGTGCCAGCAGCGTAGTAAGCGGATTACCTGGAAACACCATATATTTT
>TRBV5-4|.|.|TRBJ2-1
CASSLRSFSLDEQFF
TGTGCCAGCAGCTTAAGGAGTTTTAGCCTAGATGAGCAGTTCTTC
>TRBV9|.|.|TRBJ1-1
CASSVGRPGLNTEAFF
TGTGCCAGCAGCGTAGGCAGACCGGGATTGAACACTGAAGCTTTCTTT
>TRBV11-2|few|TRBD1|TRBJ2-3
CASSSGYTGGRADTQYF
TGTGCCAGCAGCTCCGGCTACACAGGGGGTCGGGCAGATACGCAGTATTTT
>TRBV7-2|.|TRBD2|TRBJ2-1
CASSAAGAAYNEQFF
TGTGCCAGCAGCGCAGCGGGGGCCGCCTACAATGAGCAGTTCTTC
>TRBV28|.|.|TRBJ1-5
CASRWDNNQPQHF
TGTGCCAGCAGATGGGACAACAATCAGCCCCAGCATTTT
>TRBV4-1|.|TRBD1|TRBJ2-1
CASSLDRGREQFF
TGCGCCAGCAGCCTTGACAGGGGCCGCGAGCAGTTCTTC
>TRBV29-1|once|.|TRBJ1-5
CSVKQGGSNQPQHF
TGCAGCGTAAAACAGGGAGGGAGCAATCAGCCCCAGCATTTT
>TRBV7-8|.|.|TRBJ2-5
CASSLPGQETQYF
TGTGCCAGCAGCTTACCCGGCCAAGAGACCCAGTACTTC
>TRBV2|.|TRBD1|TRBJ2-5
CASTLDRGTETQYF
TGTGCCAGCACCCTGGACAGGGGAACTGAGACCCAGTACTTC
>TRBV10-1|.|.|TRBJ2-7
CASSSGAAYEQYF
TGCGCCAGCTCGAGCGGAGCCGCTTACGAGCAGTACTTC
>TRBV5-1|.|.|TRBJ1-3
CASSFGGNTIYF
TGCGCCAGCAGCTTCGGGGGAAACACCATATATTTT
>TRBV4-1|.|TRBD1|TRBJ1-5
CASSQAGAGGGGQPQHF
TGCGCCAGCAGCCAAGCGGGGGCAGGGGGCGGGGGTCAGCCCCAGCATTTT
>TRBV10-3|.|.|TRBJ2-5
CAISESETQYF
TGTGCCATCAGTGAGTCGGAGACCCAGTACTTC
>TRBV13|.|TRBD2|TRBJ2-3
CASSLEKSRLAGVNTQYF
TGTGCCAGCAGCTTAGAGAAGTCTAGGCTAGCGGGAGTAAATACGCAGTATTTT
>TRBV19|.|.|TRBJ2-1
CASGKSGHSYNEQFF
TGTGCCAGTGGGAAAAGCGGGCACTCCTACAATGAGCAGTTCTTC
>TRBV27|.|.|TRBJ2-7
CASSKRGEQYF
TGTGCCAGCAGCAAGAGGGGCGAGCAGTACTTC
>TRBV11-3|.|TRBD2|TRBJ2-3
CASSLWRDYYTDTQYF
TGTGCCAGCAGCCTCTGGCGGGACTACTACACAGATACGCAGTATTTT
>TRBV2|.|.|TRBJ1-2
CASMGTTNYGYTF
TGTGCCAGCATGGGGACAACTAACTATGGCTACACCTTC
>TRBV4-1|.|.|TRBJ1-1
CASSRPPGMNTEAFF
TGCGCCAGCAGCCGGCCACCGGGGATGAACACTGAAGCTTTCTTT
>TRBV11-2|once|TRBD1|TRBJ1-2
CASSSLKGAGNYGYTF
TGTGCCAGCAGCTCTCTCAAGGGGGCTGGCAACTATGGCTACACCTTC
>TRBV5-1|.|TRBD1|TRBJ1-2
CASSLWTGTLVNYGYTF
TGCGCCAGCAGCTTATGGACAGGGACCTTAGTAAACTATGGCTACACCTTC
>TRBV4-1|.|.|TRBJ1-3
CASSQEKGNTIYF
TGCGCCAGCAGTCAAGAGAAGGGAAACACCATATATTTT
>TRBV11-3|.|TRBD1|TRBJ1-5
CASSYTGTGANQPQHF
TGTGCCAGCAGTTATACCGGGACAGGGGCCAATCAGCCCCAGCATTTT
>TRBV11-3|.|TRBD2|TRBJ2-1
CASSPERTRNNEQFF
TGTGCCAGCAGCCCCGAGCGGACTAGAAACAATGAGCAGTTCTTC
>TRBV9|.|TRBD1|TRBJ2-1
CASSVGTGPYNEQFF
TGTGCCAGCAGCGTCGGGACAGGACCCTACAATGAGCAGTTCTTC
>TRBV29-1|.|TRBD1|TRBJ2-3
CSVEDRGRGKPDTQYF
TGCAGCGTTGAGGACAGGGGGCGAGGGAAGCCGGATACGCAGTATTTT
>TRBV28|.|.|TRBJ2-4
CASSQSGTTSDIQYF
TGTGCCAGCAGTCAGTCCGGGACCACCTCCGACATTCAGTACTTC
>TRBV6-6|once|.|TRBJ2-3
CASSYRSVRSTDTQYF
TGTGCCAGCAGTTATCGAAGCGTGCGGAGCACAGATACGCAGTATTTT
>TRBV7-9|.|.|TRBJ2-3
CASSLARVAADTQYF
TGTGCCAGCAGCTTAGCCCGGGTTGCCGCAGATACGCAGTATTTT
>TRBV7-9|.|.|TRBJ1-1
CASSNGWVQGLNTEAFF
TGTGCCAGCAGCAATGGGTGGGTGCAGGGGCTAAATACTGAAGCTTTCTTT
>TRBV2|few|.|TRBJ1-1
CASPARRGGNTEAFF
TGTGCCAGCCCAGCCCGTAGGGGTGGGAACACTGAAGCTTTCTTT
>TRBV10-1|.|.|TRBJ1-5
CASSESPPKGNQPQHF
TGCGCCAGCAGTGAGTCGCCACCAAAGGGCAATCAGCCCCAGCATTTT
>TRBV21-1|few|.|TRBJ2-3
CASSKSRLEDTQYF
TGTGCCAGCAGCAAATCGCGGTTGGAAGATACGCAGTATTTT
>TRBV7-2|.|TRBD1|TRBJ2-7
CASSLWQGAYEQYF
TGTGCCAGCAGCTTATGGCAGGGGGCCTACGAGCAGTACTTC
>TRBV6-1|.|.|TRBJ1-5
CASSEFWDPSYSNQPQHF
TGTGCCAGCAGTGAATTTTGGGACCCTTCTTATAGCAATCAGCCCCAGCATTTT
>TRBV7-8|few|TRBD1|TRBJ1-4
CASSSLSGTGVNELFF
TGTGCCAGCAGCTCTCTCTCCGGGACAGGCGTGAACGAGCTGTTTTTT
>TRBV11-3|.|.|TRBJ2-1
CASSPETYNEQFF
TGTGCCAGCAGCCCCGAGACCTACAATGAGCAGTTCTTC
>TRBV19|.|.|TRBJ2-2
CASSTVGVNTGELFF
TGTGCCAGTAGTACTGTAGGGGTGAACACCGGGGAGCTGTTTTTT
>TRBV2|.|.|TRBJ1-3
CASSENRKAGNTIYF
TGTGCCAGCAGTGAAAATAGGAAGGCTGGAAACACCATATATTTT
>TRBV7-8|.|.|TRBJ2-1
CASSLANNEQFF
TGTGCCAGCAGCTTAGCGAATAATGAGCAGTTCTTC
>TRBV4-2|few|.|TRBJ2-1
CASSQGIGGNEQFF
TGTGCCAGCAGCCAAGGAATTGGGGGCAATGAGCAGTTCTTC
>TRBV5-4|few|TRBD2|TRBJ2-1
CASSGGLAGSPRSYNEQFF
TGTGCCAGCAGCGGAGGACTAGCGGGATCCCCAAGGTCCTACAATGAGCAGTTCTTC
>TRBV29-1|few|.|TRBJ1-1
CSARDGYTEAFF
TGCAGCGCCCGGGACGGTTACACTGAAGCTTTCTTT
>TRBV25-1|.|.|TRBJ1-1
CASSEYGGKRGTEAFF
TGTGCCAGCAGTGAATATGGGGGTAAGAGGGGCACTGAAGCTTTCTTT